A single sample is the source of the 19 T cell receptor beta chains below, sequenced in a study of early T cells in non-severe SARS-CoV-2 infection. TCRdb independently ran MiXCR on the 5' RACE reads; one entry per CDR3 protein. The table has 50,000 or so distinct CDR3 sequences, under 15% seen once; the top ten hold 10%. Source material: whole blood. Receptors originate from an adult who was a healthcare worker with PCR-confirmed SARS-CoV-2 infection or an uninfected control (not recorded which).

There are many counts of this clonotype. The rearrangement links TRBV16 to TRBJ2-1, with TRBD2 as a possible D gene (5 bases). Germline loops: CDR1 KGHSY, CDR2 FQNENV. The CDR3 sequence is 15 residues long. V was pared by 0 bases and J by 9 bases, with 15 bases between. The CDR3 sequence: CASSQSAGIKTEQFF. CDR3 sequence (DNA): TGTGCCAGCAGCCAATCTGCGGGTATTAAGACTGAGCAGTTCTTC.

The chain joins TRBV7-3 to TRBJ2-5, with 7 bases aligning to TRBD1. This CDR3 is built from 13 residues. The germline V gene encodes CDR1 SGHTA and CDR2 FQGTGA. J was trimmed by 7 bases and V by 4 bases; bases with no gene match: 6. The CDR3 loop reads CASSSTGTGTQYF. DNA for the CDR3: TGTGCCAGCAGCTCGACAGGGACGGGGACCCAGTACTTC.

This clonotype was counted many times. The gene calls are TRBV20-1 and TRBJ2-3; TRBD2 is a possible D gene (5 bases). The CDR3 has 14 residues. Deletions cut 4 bases from V and 7 bases from J, with 18 bases between. In germline, CDR1 is DFQATT, CDR2 SNEGSKA (reference sequence). CDR3 sequence: CSAKEWVSVNTQYF. The CDR3 nucleotides are TGCAGTGCTAAGGAATGGGTTAGCGTAAATACGCAGTATTTT.

This clonotype appeared many times. CDR3 nucleotides: TGCAGCGCCAAAAAGGACAGGGGAAACGAGCAGTACTTC. Protein sequence: CSAKKDRGNEQYF. The chain has TRBV29-1 and TRBJ2-7; 9 positions agree with TRBD1. J lost 5 bases, V lost 7 bases, and 9 bases had no gene match. Germline V lookup: CDR1 SQVTM, CDR2 ANQGSEA. This CDR3 is 13 amino acids long.

This clonotype was seen repeatedly, ten times or more. V gene TRBV2 combines with J gene TRBJ2-1, with a possible D match to TRBD1 (5 bases). V gave up 6 bases and J gave up 9 bases, with 12 bases separating them. This CDR3 has 12 residues. Germline CDR1 is SNHLY and CDR2 is FYNNEI. The CDR3 reads CASRYRHGEQFF. CDR3 DNA: TGTGCCAGCAGGTACAGGCACGGTGAGCAGTTCTTC.

The table lists this clonotype with many counts. V is TRBV5-1 and J is TRBJ2-5, with 11 bases aligning to TRBD2. The CDR3 is 15 residues long. Germline assignment: CDR1 SGHRS and CDR2 YFSETQ. Unmatched junction bases numbered 12, after V lost 10 bases and J lost 4 bases. Here the CDR3 DNA reads TGCGCCGGACGCCAGGCCGGACTAGCGGGAGAGACCCAGTACTTC. This gives the protein CAGRQAGLAGETQYF.

CDR3 sequence reads: CASSQDSPLHF. CDR3 DNA: TGTGCCAGCAGCCAAGACTCACCCCTCCACTTT. The chain uses TRBV4-2 and TRBJ1-6, with D uncertain. The CDR3 covers 11 residues. CDR1 is LGHNA, CDR2 YNFKEQ, per germline. The V end was cut by 0 bases, the J end by 10 bases, with 1 base between.

CDR3 bases: TGTGCCAGCAAGACTAGCGGGAGTATCGGCACCGGGGAGCTGTTTTTT. Protein sequence: CASKTSGSIGTGELFF. The V and J genes are TRBV6-1 and TRBJ2-2; 12 bases map to TRBD2. Looked up from germline, CDR1 is MNHNS and CDR2 is SASEGT. The CDR3 has 16 residues. Trimming took 7 bases from V and 4 from J; bases not matched to a gene: 7.

This clonotype has at least ten counts. The chain links TRBV6-5 to TRBJ2-1, with D perhaps TRBD2 (6 bases). Germline CDR1 and CDR2: MNHEY and SVGAGI. V lost 2 bases and J 10 bases, leaving 18 bases between the germline ends. This CDR3 is 15 amino acids long. CDR3 DNA sequence: TGTGCCAGCAGTTACGATATCGTTCGAGGGAGGGAGCAGTTCTTC. Its translation is CASSYDIVRGREQFF.

This clonotype was counted a few times. The chain couples TRBV28 to TRBJ2-7, with D maybe TRBD1 (5 bases). CDR3 size: 15 residues. The germline V gene encodes CDR1 MDHEN and CDR2 SYDVKM. Trimming pared 6 bases from V and 5 bases from J, leaving 20 bases between. The CDR3 DNA reads as TGTGCCAGCAGCCCAAGGACAAGCGATTGGGACGAGCAGTACTTC. This encodes CASSPRTSDWDEQYF.

This clonotype occurred many times. The V gene is TRBV6-5, the J gene TRBJ1-2; a possible D gene is TRBD1 (6 bases). Trimming removed 6 bases at V and 0 bases at J, with 8 bases between. The germline CDR1 and CDR2 sequences are MNHEY and SVGAGI. The CDR3 has 13 amino acids. CDR3 nucleotides: TGTGCCAGCAGACAGGGTTCTAACTATGGCTACACCTTC. This sequence encodes CASRQGSNYGYTF.

Only a few counts were recorded for this clonotype. V usage is TRBV6-5 and J usage is TRBJ2-3; the D call may be TRBD1 or TRBD2 (5 bases each). V was clipped by 0 bases and J by 5 bases, with 18 bases between them. CDR1 and CDR2 from the germline V gene are MNHEY and SVGAGI. The CDR3 is made up of 17 amino acids. The CDR3 region has the DNA TGTGCCAGCAGTTACTCCCCGAGAGGGGATTCGGGAGATACGCAGTATTTT. This sequence encodes CASSYSPRGDSGDTQYF.

In DNA form, the CDR3 reads TGCAGCGTTGGCAGGGCGATTGAAGCTTTCTTT. This sequence encodes CSVGRAIEAFF. The J gene is TRBJ1-1, the V gene TRBV29-1; D might be TRBD1 (5 bases). Trimming pared 4 bases from V and 7 bases from J, leaving 10 bases between. The germline V gene encodes CDR1 SQVTM and CDR2 ANQGSEA. The CDR3 spans 11 residues.

This clonotype has ten or more counts. The chain carries TRBV30 and TRBJ2-5; perhaps D is TRBD1 or TRBD2 (5 bases each). CDR3 length equals 14 residues. Germline CDR1 is GTSNPN and CDR2 is SVGIG (reference sequence). V was trimmed by 0 bases and J by 4 bases, leaving 12 bases between them. The CDR3, as DNA: TGTGCCTGGAGTGTACTAGGGGCCACAGAGACCCAGTACTTC. This translates into CAWSVLGATETQYF.

Worth noting for this clonotype: A much larger clone is a single base away; this may be a read error. It is likely a read error, because the conserved phenylalanine at the end of the CDR3 is missing. V gene TRBV20-1 combines with J gene TRBJ2-3, with 9 nucleotides matching TRBD2. The CDR3 is made up of 14 amino acids. The germline CDR1 and CDR2 sequences are DFQATT and SNEGSKA (reference sequence). V gave up 5 bases and J gave up 5 bases; unmatched junction bases: 8. CDR3 sequence: CSAFLAGPGDTQYS. The CDR3 DNA reads as TGCAGTGCTTTTCTAGCGGGGCCAGGAGATACGCAGTATTCT.

The gene calls are TRBV24-1 and TRBJ1-2, with TRBD1 as a possible D gene (6 bases). This CDR3 is 13 amino acids long. V gave up 10 bases and J gave up 0 bases, with 11 bases separating them. Germline-derived CDR1 and CDR2 are KGHDR and SFDVKD. CDR3 protein: CATQDSTNYGYTF. CDR3 bases: TGTGCCACACAGGACAGCACTAACTATGGCTACACCTTC.

This clonotype was seen repeatedly, ten times or more. The chain employs TRBV28 and TRBJ1-5; 7 positions agree with TRBD1. CDR3 length equals 15 residues. Per germline, CDR1 MDHEN and CDR2 SYDVKM. J was trimmed by 3 bases and V by 6 bases; bases with no gene match: 8. CDR3 in DNA: TGTGCCAGCAGGGAGGGGACAGCTCTCAATCAGCCCCAGCATTTT. It encodes CASREGTALNQPQHF.

The sample holds many counts of this clonotype. J is TRBJ1-1 and V is TRBV30; D uncertain. The V and J ends lost 2 bases and 5 bases respectively, with 15 bases between them. There are 14 residues in the CDR3. Germline lookup yields CDR1 GTSNPN and CDR2 SVGIG (reference sequence). CDR3 sequence reads: CAWSLVGPGTEAFF. For the CDR3, the DNA is TGTGCCTGGAGTTTAGTAGGCCCGGGGACTGAAGCTTTCTTT.

This clonotype was seen more than once but under ten times. V usage is TRBV5-4 and J usage is TRBJ2-1; 10 positions match TRBD1. Germline-derived CDR1 and CDR2 are SGHNT and YYREEE (reference sequence). J lost 8 bases, V lost 4 bases, and 15 bases had no gene match. The CDR3 has 17 residues. The CDR3 here is CASSVGTGVRVDHEQFF. CDR3 DNA: TGTGCCAGCAGCGTGGGGACAGGGGTAAGGGTAGACCATGAGCAGTTCTTC.